The entry that follows covers one TCR beta chain sequence. Its target is unknown. The data were obtained in a study of siplizumab effects on memory and regulatory T cells. TCRdb's table, derived via immunoSEQ multiplex PCR, lists solely in-frame clones and lacks some. Found here are tens of thousands of clones, 87% of them singletons; the top ten hold approximately 1.5%. Trimming took off 3 bases at V and 5 bases at J, with 14 bases between the two ends. Germline V gene sequence: CDR1 SGHRS, CDR2 YFSETQ. There are 14 residues in the CDR3. General study results and limits: The study found that mappable alloreactive CD4+ clones averaged roughly 69% Treg-derived with siplizumab and around 25% in controls. Alloreactive sequences that could be traced to unstimulated CD4+ memory cells showed a significant reduction under siplizumab. Phenotypic classification as naive or memory proved unattainable for roughly 75-96% of proliferating CD4+ or CD8+ clones. Mapping to unstimulated subsets was achieved for only a minor fraction of alloreactive clones.

Sequences were obtained from Tregs sorted from blood. This TCR derives from a human donor in good health. The V and J genes are TRBV5-1 and TRBJ2-5; D gene uncertain. Here the CDR3 reads CASSWSGLIETQYF. The CDR3 DNA reads as TGCGCCAGCAGCTGGTCCGGGCTTATCGAGACCCAGTACTTC.